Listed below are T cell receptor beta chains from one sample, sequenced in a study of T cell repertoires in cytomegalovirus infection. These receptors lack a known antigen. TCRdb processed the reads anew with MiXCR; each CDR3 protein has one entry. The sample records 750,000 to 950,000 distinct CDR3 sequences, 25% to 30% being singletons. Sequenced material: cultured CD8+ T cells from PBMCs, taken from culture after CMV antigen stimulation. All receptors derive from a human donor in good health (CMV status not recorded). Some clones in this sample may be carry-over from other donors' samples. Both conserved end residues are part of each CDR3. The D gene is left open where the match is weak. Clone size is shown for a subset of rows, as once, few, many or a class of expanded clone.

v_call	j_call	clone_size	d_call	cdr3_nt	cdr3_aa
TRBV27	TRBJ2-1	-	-	TGTGCCAGCAGGCTACGCAGGGACCCCTACAATGAGCAGTTCTTC	CASRLRRDPYNEQFF
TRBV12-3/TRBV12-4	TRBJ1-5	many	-	TGTGCCAGCAGCCGCCTTGGGGGGGCGAAACTCTATAGCAATCAGCCCCAGCATTTT	CASSRLGGAKLYSNQPQHF
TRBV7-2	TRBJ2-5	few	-	TGTGCCAGCAGCTTAGAGGTGACAGTGCCCCTTCAAGAGACCCAGTACTTC	CASSLEVTVPLQETQYF
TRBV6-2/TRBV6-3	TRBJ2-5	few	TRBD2	TGTGCCAGTCGGGTAGCGGGGGTGCGTGAGACCCAGTACTTC	CASRVAGVRETQYF
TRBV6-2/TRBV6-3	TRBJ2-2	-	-	TGTGCCAGCAGTTTGCCAGTGAACACCGGGGAGCTGTTTTTT	CASSLPVNTGELFF
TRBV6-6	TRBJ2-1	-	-	TGTGCCAGCAGTTACGATGGGGACTACAATGAGCAGTTCTTC	CASSYDGDYNEQFF
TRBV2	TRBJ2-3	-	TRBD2	TGTGCCAGCAGTGTCCTAGCGGGGTACACAGATACGCAGTATTTT	CASSVLAGYTDTQYF
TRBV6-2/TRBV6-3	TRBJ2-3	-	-	TGTGCCAGCAGTTACGGCGGGACAGGCACAGATACGCAGTATTTT	CASSYGGTGTDTQYF
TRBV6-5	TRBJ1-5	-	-	TGTGCCAGCAGTTACTCCCCGGCGGGCAATCAGCCCCAGCATTTT	CASSYSPAGNQPQHF
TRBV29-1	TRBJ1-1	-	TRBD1	TGCAGCGTTGTTACAGGGGCCACTGAAGCTTTCTTT	CSVVTGATEAFF
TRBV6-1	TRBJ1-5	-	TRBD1	TGTGCCAGCAGTTATCTGACAGGGATGAATCAGCCCCAGCATTTT	CASSYLTGMNQPQHF
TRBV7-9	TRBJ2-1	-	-	TGTGCCAGCAGCCCGGACCGGACAATCAATGAGCAGTTCTTC	CASSPDRTINEQFF
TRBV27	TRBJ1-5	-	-	TGTGCCAGCAGTTTATCGTGGCGGACTAATCAGCCCCAGCATTTT	CASSLSWRTNQPQHF
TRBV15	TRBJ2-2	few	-	TGTGCCACCAGCAGCCTGGACAGCTCGACCGGGGAGCTGTTTTTT	CATSSLDSSTGELFF
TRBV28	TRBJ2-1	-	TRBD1	TGTGCCAGCAGTTTTTCCAGGACAGGGGACGAGCAGTTCTTC	CASSFSRTGDEQFF
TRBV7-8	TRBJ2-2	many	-	TGTGCCATCGAAACCGGGGAGCTGTTTTTT	CAIETGELFF
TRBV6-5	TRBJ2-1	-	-	TGTGCCAGCAGTTACACTAGGGCAACGAAGGGGAATGAGCAGTTCTTC	CASSYTRATKGNEQFF
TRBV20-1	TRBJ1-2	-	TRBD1	TGCAGTGCTAGAGATTGGGACAGGGGGGACTATGGCTACACCTTC	CSARDWDRGDYGYTF
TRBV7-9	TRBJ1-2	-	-	TGTGCCAGCAGCTTAGCGAGCTCCCTCGGGGGCTACACCTTC	CASSLASSLGGYTF
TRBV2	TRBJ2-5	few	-	TGTGCCAGTCCGGACAACTCCCAAGAGACCCAGTACTTC	CASPDNSQETQYF
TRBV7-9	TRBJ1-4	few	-	TGTGCCAGCAGCCAAGGGGGGCTTAATGAAAAACTGTTTTTT	CASSQGGLNEKLFF
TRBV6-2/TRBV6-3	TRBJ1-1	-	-	TGTGCCAGCAGGATAGGGGGGTACGACACTGAAGCTTTCTTT	CASRIGGYDTEAFF
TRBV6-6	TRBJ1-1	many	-	TGTGCCAGCAGGAGGGACGCCACTGAAGCTTTCTTT	CASRRDATEAFF
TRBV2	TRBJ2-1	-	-	TGTGCCAGCGGCTCGGCTCTTGTTGGGACATACGCCCACAATGAGCAGTTCTTC	CASGSALVGTYAHNEQFF
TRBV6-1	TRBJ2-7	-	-	TGTGCCAGCATCGAGGGGTTTGGGGCTTACGAGCAGTACTTC	CASIEGFGAYEQYF
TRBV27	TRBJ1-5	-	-	TGTGCCAGCAGTTTATGGGGGGATGATCAGCCCCAGCATTTT	CASSLWGDDQPQHF
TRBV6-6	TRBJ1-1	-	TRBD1	TGTGCCAGCACCCTACAGGGGGTCGAGAACACTGAAGCTTTCTTT	CASTLQGVENTEAFF
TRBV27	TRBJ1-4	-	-	TGTGCCAGCAGCTACCACCTTTCAACTAATGAAAAACTGTTTTTT	CASSYHLSTNEKLFF
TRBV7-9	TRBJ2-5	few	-	TGTGCCAGCTTGGGGCGGAGTCAAGAGACCCAGTACTTC	CASLGRSQETQYF
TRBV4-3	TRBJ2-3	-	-	TGCTCGGGGGGCTCAGATACGCAGTATTTT	CSGGSDTQYF
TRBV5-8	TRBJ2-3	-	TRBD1	TGTGCCAGCAGCTATGGGACAGGGGGAGACACAGATACGCAGTATTTT	CASSYGTGGDTDTQYF